This TCR beta chain was captured in a study of cytomegalovirus exposure and HLA in healthy donors. Study in general: In terms of ancestry, the Caucasian-associated cluster contained about 80% of the approximately 400 genotyped donors.

The CDR3 is 13 amino acids. V gave up 0 bases and J gave up 10 bases; unmatched junction bases: 6. The germline V gene has CDR1 SGHDT and CDR2 YYEEEE. PCR involved 60 Vbeta and 13 Jbeta primers. Clones were read by immunoSEQ multiplex PCR, and TCRdb kept only the in-frame ones, dropping some. Among about 130,000 clones listed, around three quarters were seen once. This clone appeared a few times. What it binds is unknown. Findings and caveats of the study: Rates of TCR association differed by HLA locus in a later analysis, with DRB1 highest and HLA-C lowest.

The sequence was collected from a man in his forties in good health and CMV-seronegative. The sample was PBMCs. This chain links TRBV5-6 with TRBJ1-1; 7 positions agree with TRBD1. CDR3 nucleotide sequence: TGTGCCAGCAGCTTGGGACAGGGCCGGGTAGCTTTCTTT. Protein sequence: CASSLGQGRVAFF.